The source of this TCR beta chain is a study of blood T cell repertoires in COVID-19 (dated by TCRdb to between 2020 and 2021). Notes on the research overall: Collaborator samples came from the United States, Italy and Spain and covered acute and convalescent phases of COVID-19. The material from the prospective study consisted of cDNA or gDNA derived from T cells, B-cell-depleted T cells, or PBMCs. Subjects who had been exposed to COVID-19, were actively infected with it, or had recovered from it provided the deeply sampled blood TCRbeta repertoires that made up the dataset. The repertoires were made available in a free public database intended to serve as a resource for research on the immune response to SARS-CoV-2. Samples came from the ongoing ImmuneRACE study (first 160 participants) plus 1,254 subjects from 6 global collaborators. Sample metadata almost always included a de-identified subject ID, COVID-19 status, age in years and sex. Where available, HLA class I and class II types were obtained from metadata supplied by the sample provider rather than from assay-based typing. What the work shows at the level of the full study, not this receptor alone: How much clinical and demographic metadata was included differed by source and by participant, and the metadata was provided uncurated.

The CDR3 goes from the cysteine to the phenylalanine over 15 residues. Only the CDR3 DNA is retained, 45 bases long and in frame from the first base. Germline trimming amounts to 1 base on V and 10 bases on J, with 8 as the count of junction bases outside the gene matches. CDR1 and CDR2, per the germline V gene, are MGHRA and YSYEKL. TCRbeta CDR3 regions were amplified from genomic DNA by means of the immunoSEQ Assay, a bias-controlled multiplex PCR. Regarding the original processing steps: The number of nucleated cells in each sample was estimated from the amplification of reference gene primers within the assay. To quantify the absolute abundance of each unique TCRbeta CDR3 rearrangement, sequence reads were collapsed and filtered. For each sample, productive Simpson clonality was calculated as the square root of Simpson's diversity index across productive rearrangements. TCRdb obtained this table from immuneACCESS and retained in-frame rearrangements with V and J assigned. These tables miss some clones; where compared with another copy, unresolved V genes account for less than half of the shortfall, and the remainder is unexplained. For V, J and clone size, that table is used; D and trimming come from the DNA. The sample table lists about 150,000 clones, 80% to 90% of them with a count of one. The ten biggest clones cover around 2.3% of the sample.

About this clone: What this receptor recognizes is not known. No per-base quality is available; no much larger clone lies one base away.

Each collaborating institution followed its own protocols to collect whole blood in K2EDTA tubes. Collaborator samples were shipped for TCRbeta analysis as frozen whole blood, isolated PBMCs, or DNA extracted from either sample type. The rearrangement joined TRBV4-1 to TRBJ1-2; TRBD1 agrees with 11 junctional bases. Input material: peripheral blood. The sequence was obtained from a man aged 50 to 59 with active COVID-19. The CDR3 protein sequence reads: CASSQASDRGRIYTF. The nucleotide sequence reads as follows: TGCGCCAGCAGCCAAGCGTCGGACAGGGGGCGAATCTACACCTTC.